The clone carrying this T cell receptor (beta chain) was observed at least ten times. Its antigen is unknown. Germline V gives CDR1 PRHDT, CDR2 FYEKMQ (reference sequence). The CDR3 runs 14 residues. After removal of 5 bases from V and 4 bases from J, the junction contained 7 bases not matched to a gene. The data were obtained in a study of T-cell memory formation after mild COVID-19. Constant-segment-primed 5'RACE gave TCR alpha and TCR beta cDNA libraries with sample barcodes and UMIs. TCRdb called the 5' RACE reads again in MiXCR, with one record for every CDR3 protein. Of more than 35,000 distinct CDR3 sequences in the sample, over 5% were seen once. Regarding the study as a whole: Clones that contracted from day 15 to 85 were balanced CD4/CD8, while later expanders leaned CD4+. Within pre-infection memory, some responding clones were found, suggesting cross-reactive memory joined.

The sequencing sample was made of PBMCs or a T cell subset sorted from them (not recorded which). The chain has TRBV13 and TRBJ1-2; TRBD1 aligns across 7 bases. The sequence was collected from an adult who had mild COVID-19 (a few samples of this study predate the infection). Cell type and time point are not known. The CDR3: CASSKMGQSYGYTF. CDR3 sequence (DNA): TGTGCCAGCAGCAAAATGGGACAGAGCTATGGCTACACCTTC.